This T cell receptor beta chain originates from a study of T-cell reconstitution after alpha-beta-depleted transplantation in children. Study conclusions and caveats: T-cell numbers and diversity, one year after transplant, stemmed largely from T cells that were newly produced. Some patients' high day-60 TCRbeta diversity was attributed to recipient cells surviving conditioning.

Using unique molecular identifiers, the investigators prepared the TCRbeta library. TCRdb used MiXCR to reprocess the PCR reads, holding one entry per CDR3 protein. The sample has approximately 50,000 distinct CDR3 sequences; under 6% are singletons. This clonotype has at least ten counts. As yet, its antigen is unknown. Germline lookup yields CDR1 DFQATT and CDR2 SNEGSKA (reference sequence). This CDR3 region has 14 residues. Between the trimmed V and J ends, which lost 5 bases and 0 bases, there was a span of 10 bases. This TCR came from a female patient between 2 and 10 years old who had a stem cell transplant for aplastic anemia, so the T cells may come from the graft donor. Sequencing was performed on PBMCs, mostly from graft donor cells, taken 60 days after TCRalphabeta/CD19-depleted stem cell transplant. The genes are TRBV20-1 and TRBJ2-2; D call uncertain. CDR3 nucleotide sequence: TGCAGTGCTGACGACCGGTCGAACACCGGGGAGCTGTTTTTT. The encoded protein is CSADDRSNTGELFF.